These T cell receptor beta chains were read from a single sample in a study of cytomegalovirus exposure and HLA in healthy donors. Measured with immunoSEQ multiplex PCR; TCRdb has only the in-frame clones, and not every one. Of some 120,000 clones in the sample, roughly a sixth were seen once. Sequencing was done on a sample of PBMCs. The receptor source for this set is a female donor in good health and CMV-seropositive. Both conserved end residues are trimmed from each CDR3. Only part of the rows carry a size: once, few, many, or a class if the clone is expanded.

clone size | J gene | V gene | CDR3 protein
. | TRBJ2-2 | TRBV28 | ASTPFGQGNTGELF
. | TRBJ2-7 | TRBV4-3 | ASSRSRDTYSYEQY
few | TRBJ2-5 | TRBV18 | ASSPPGQYRETQY
few | TRBJ2-7 | TRBV9 | ASSVAVSGYYEQY
. | TRBJ1-6 | TRBV4-1 | ASSQKGHSYNSPLH
few | TRBJ1-4 | TRBV4-1 | ASSQEGGAVNEKLF
. | TRBJ1-1 | TRBV28 | ASSLEQGAPGPQAF
few | TRBJ2-7 | TRBV5-4 | ASSLAKTGEQY
. | TRBJ1-5 | TRBV28 | ASIVQGDGQPQH
. | TRBJ1-4 | TRBV9 | ASSGRTGEKLF
few | TRBJ1-2 | TRBV7-6 | ASSLSRDRGYT
. | TRBJ2-1 | TRBV25-1 | ASTGTGLYNEQF
few | TRBJ2-7 | TRBV5-1 | ASSLEPQGVQY
. | TRBJ2-3 | TRBV7-6 | ASSSPRGDTQY
. | TRBJ2-2 | TRBV30 | AWSASGAGGFTGELF
few | TRBJ2-1 | TRBV5-4 | ASSLAGSGNEQF
. | TRBJ2-3 | TRBV10-1 | ASSELQGGTDTQY
many | TRBJ2-2 | TRBV14 | ASSQPLWGQGANTGELF
few | TRBJ1-5 | TRBV2 | ASGTGLNQPQH
. | TRBJ2-7 | TRBV27 | ASSSKLTSGGGGSYEQY
. | TRBJ2-2 | TRBV4-3 | ASSHSLAGGSLFHTGELF
. | TRBJ2-3 | TRBV19 | ASSVGTPDTQY